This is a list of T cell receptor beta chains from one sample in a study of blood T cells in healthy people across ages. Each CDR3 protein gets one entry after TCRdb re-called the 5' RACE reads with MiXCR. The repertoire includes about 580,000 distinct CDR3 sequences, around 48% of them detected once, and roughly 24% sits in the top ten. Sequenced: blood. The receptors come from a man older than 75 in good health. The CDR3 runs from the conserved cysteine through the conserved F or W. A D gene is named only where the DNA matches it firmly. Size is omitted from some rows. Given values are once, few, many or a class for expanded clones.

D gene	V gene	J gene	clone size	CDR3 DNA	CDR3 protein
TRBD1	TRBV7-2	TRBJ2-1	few	TGTGCCAGCAGCTCCCGGGACAGGTCTAAAAATGAGCAGTTCTTC	CASSSRDRSKNEQFF
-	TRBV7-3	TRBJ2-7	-	TGTGCCAGCAGCCCCTACCCCGGAGGTGAATCCGAGCAGTACTTC	CASSPYPGGESEQYF
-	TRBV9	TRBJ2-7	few	TGTGCCAGCAGGTGGGGGGCCAACGAGCAGTACTTC	CASRWGANEQYF
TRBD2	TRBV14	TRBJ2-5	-	TGTGCCAGCAGCCAAGATCTTAGACTAGCCGGAGCGGGGGAGACCCAGTACTTC	CASSQDLRLAGAGETQYF
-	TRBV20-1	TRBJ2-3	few	TGCAGTGCTAGAGAGGCTCTCACAGATACGCAGTATTTT	CSAREALTDTQYF
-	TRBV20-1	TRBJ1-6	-	TGCAGTGCTAGAGTCGGACAGAATTCACCCCTCCACTTT	CSARVGQNSPLHF
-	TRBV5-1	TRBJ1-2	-	TGCGCCAGCAGCAGTCACCCCCGAGGTGGCTATGGCTACACCTTC	CASSSHPRGGYGYTF
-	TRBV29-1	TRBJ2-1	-	TGCAGCGTTACACCGGGACCGACCGTAGGGGAGCAGTTCTTC	CSVTPGPTVGEQFF
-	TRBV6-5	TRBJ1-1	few	TGTGCCACCAGGCTTGCCGGTGCGGGACAAAAAGCTTTCTTT	CATRLAGAGQKAFF
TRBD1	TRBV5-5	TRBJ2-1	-	TGTGCCAGCAGCTTGCATTTCGGACAGGGGGTTTTGGGAGAGCAGTTCTTC	CASSLHFGQGVLGEQFF
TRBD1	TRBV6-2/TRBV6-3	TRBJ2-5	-	TGTGCCAGCAGCCACGACAGGGCCCAAGAGACCCAGTACTTC	CASSHDRAQETQYF
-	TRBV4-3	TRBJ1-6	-	TGCGCCAGCAGAGGCAGTGGGGATTCACCCCTCCACTTT	CASRGSGDSPLHF
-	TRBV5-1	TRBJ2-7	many	TGCGCCAGCAGCTACGGAGCCGACGTGACGTACGAGCAGTACTTC	CASSYGADVTYEQYF
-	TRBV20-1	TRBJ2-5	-	TGCAGTGCTGACTCGGATGAGAACAATGAGCAGTACTTC	CSADSDENNEQYF
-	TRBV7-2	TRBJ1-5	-	TGTGCCAGCAGCTTTCTTACAGGGCCTCAGCGGCCCCAGCATTTT	CASSFLTGPQRPQHF
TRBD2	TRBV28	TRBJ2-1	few	TGTGCCACCCTAGCCCCCGGGGGGTACAATGAGCAGTTCTTC	CATLAPGGYNEQFF
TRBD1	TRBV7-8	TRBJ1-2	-	TGTGCCAGCAGCTCGACAGGGAGTGGCTACACCTTC	CASSSTGSGYTF
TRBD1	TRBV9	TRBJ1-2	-	TGTGCCAGCAGCGTAGCTCCGGGACAGCCTACGCTAACCTATGGCTACACCTTC	CASSVAPGQPTLTYGYTF
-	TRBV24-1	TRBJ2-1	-	TGTGCCACCAGTGATCCGTACGGTTCTTACAATGAGCAGTTCTTC	CATSDPYGSYNEQFF
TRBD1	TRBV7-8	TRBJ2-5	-	TGTGCCAGCACTTACAGGGGGACGGTCGAGACCCGGTACTTC	CASTYRGTVETRYF
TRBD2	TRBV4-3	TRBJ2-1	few	TGCGCCAGCAGCTGGGGCAGCGGGGGGGCCTATGAGCAGTTCTTC	CASSWGSGGAYEQFF
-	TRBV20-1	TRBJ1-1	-	TGCAGTGCTAGAAGGGACAAAGAATTTGAAGCTTTCTTT	CSARRDKEFEAFF
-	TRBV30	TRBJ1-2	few	TGTGCCTGGAATAGCGGCGGCTACACCTTC	CAWNSGGYTF
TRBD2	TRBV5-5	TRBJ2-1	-	TGTGCCAGCAGCGGCGGGGGGACAAGCTCCTACAAGGAGCAGTTCTTC	CASSGGGTSSYKEQFF
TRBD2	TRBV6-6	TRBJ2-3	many	TGTGCCAGCAGTTACCCAAGCGGGGAAACAGATACGCAGTATTTT	CASSYPSGETDTQYF
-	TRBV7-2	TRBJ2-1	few	TGTGCCAGCAGCTTAGTGGCTAGCCCAGGCTCCTACAATGAGCAGTTCTTC	CASSLVASPGSYNEQFF
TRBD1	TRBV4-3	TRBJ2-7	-	TGCGCCAGCAGCGTTATAGCGGGACAGGGGGATTCGCGCGAGCAGTACTTC	CASSVIAGQGDSREQYF
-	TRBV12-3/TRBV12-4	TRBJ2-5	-	TGTGCCAGCAGTTTAAATAGTGCGGCTGTCAAGGGACCCCAGTACTTC	CASSLNSAAVKGPQYF
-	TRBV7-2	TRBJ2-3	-	TGTGCCAGCAGCCCGATCCGTGCAGATACGCAGTATTTT	CASSPIRADTQYF
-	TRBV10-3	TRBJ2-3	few	TGTGCCATCAGTGAACTATATACGCAGTATTTT	CAISELYTQYF
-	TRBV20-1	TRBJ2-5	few	TGCAGTGCTAGACCGACGGAGGAGACCCAGTACTTC	CSARPTEETQYF
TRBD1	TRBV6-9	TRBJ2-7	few	TGTGCCACTCGCGGACAGGGTGGCTACGAGCAGTACTTC	CATRGQGGYEQYF
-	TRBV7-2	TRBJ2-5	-	TGTGCCAGCAGCTTAGAGGTAGCGGAAGAGACCCAGTACTTC	CASSLEVAEETQYF
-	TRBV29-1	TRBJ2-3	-	TGCAGCGTTGGGGATAGCACAGATACGCAGTATTTT	CSVGDSTDTQYF
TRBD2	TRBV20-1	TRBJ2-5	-	TGCAGTGCGCCTCCGGGGGGACAAGAGACCCAGTACTTC	CSAPPGGQETQYF
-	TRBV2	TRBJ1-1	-	TGTGCCAGCGCAGGGGTAGGGACTGAAGCTTTCTTT	CASAGVGTEAFF
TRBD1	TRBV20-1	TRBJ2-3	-	TGCAGTGCTAGCTGGACAGGGGGGTGGGATACGCAGTATTTT	CSASWTGGWDTQYF
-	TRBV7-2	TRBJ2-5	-	TGTGCCAGCAGCTTTGCGCGGGAGACCCAGTACTTC	CASSFARETQYF
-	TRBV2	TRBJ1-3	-	TGTGCCAGCAGTGTGAAAGGGGCCGACTACTCTGGAAACACCATATATTTT	CASSVKGADYSGNTIYF
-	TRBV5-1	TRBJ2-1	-	TGCGCCAGCAGCTTATTGGAGAGGGGTACTGAGCAGTTCTTC	CASSLLERGTEQFF
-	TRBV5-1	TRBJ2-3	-	TGCGCCAGCAGCTTAGGGACCACAGATACGCAGTATTTT	CASSLGTTDTQYF
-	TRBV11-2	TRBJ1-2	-	TGTGCCAGCAGCGCGGGTCTGGGCGATGGCTACACCTTC	CASSAGLGDGYTF
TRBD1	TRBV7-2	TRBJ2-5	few	TGTGCCAGCAGCCAGGACAGGGGGCTGGGGACCCAGTACTTC	CASSQDRGLGTQYF
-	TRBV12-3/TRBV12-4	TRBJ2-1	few	TGTGCCAGCAGTTTTTTGCACAGGGAGGGAAATGAGCAGTTCTTC	CASSFLHREGNEQFF
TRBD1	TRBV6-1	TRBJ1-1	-	TGTGCCAGCAGTGAAGACCAGGGGGCGAACACTGAAGCTTTCTTT	CASSEDQGANTEAFF
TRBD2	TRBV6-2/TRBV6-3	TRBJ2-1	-	TGTGCCAGCAGTTGGGGAGGGAGTAATGAGCAGTTCTTC	CASSWGGSNEQFF
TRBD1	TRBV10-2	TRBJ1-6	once	TGCGCCAGCAGCCGGGACAGGGATTATAATTCACCTCTCCACTTT	CASSRDRDYNSPLHF
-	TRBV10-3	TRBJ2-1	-	TGTGCCATCAGTGAAACGGAGGGGGAATGGAATGAGCAGTTCTTC	CAISETEGEWNEQFF
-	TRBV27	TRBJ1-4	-	TGTGCCAGCAGTTTAAATGCAGGGTGGGGTGAAAAACTGTTTTTT	CASSLNAGWGEKLFF
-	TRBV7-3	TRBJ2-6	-	TGTGCCAGCAGCTTAGGGGGCTCCCCTTCCGGGGCCAACGTCCTGACTTTC	CASSLGGSPSGANVLTF
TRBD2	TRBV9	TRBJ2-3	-	TGTGCCAGCAGCGAAAGACCGGGACTAGCGACAGATACGCAGTATTTT	CASSERPGLATDTQYF
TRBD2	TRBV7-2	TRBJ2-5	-	TGTGCCAGCAGCTTACGGGCAGCGGGAGCGGGCTACAATGAGCAGTACTTC	CASSLRAAGAGYNEQYF
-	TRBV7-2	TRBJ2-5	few	TGTGCCAGCAGCTTATGGGGACTGGAAGAGACCCAGTACTTC	CASSLWGLEETQYF
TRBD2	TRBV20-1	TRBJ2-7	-	TGCAGTGCTAGAGATACGACTAGCGGGAGCTACAATGAGCAGTACTTC	CSARDTTSGSYNEQYF